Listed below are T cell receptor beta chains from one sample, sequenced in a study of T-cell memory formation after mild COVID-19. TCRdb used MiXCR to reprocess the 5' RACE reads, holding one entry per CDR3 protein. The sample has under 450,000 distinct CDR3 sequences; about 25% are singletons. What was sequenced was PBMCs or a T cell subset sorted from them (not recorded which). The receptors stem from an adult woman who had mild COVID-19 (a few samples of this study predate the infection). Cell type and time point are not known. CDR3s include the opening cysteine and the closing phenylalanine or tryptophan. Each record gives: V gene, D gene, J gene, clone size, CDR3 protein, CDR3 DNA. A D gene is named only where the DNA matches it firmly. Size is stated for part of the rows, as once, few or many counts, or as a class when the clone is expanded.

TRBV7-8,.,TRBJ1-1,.,CASSLLGPRAIEAFF,TGTGCCAGCAGCTTATTAGGTCCCCGGGCCATTGAAGCTTTCTTT
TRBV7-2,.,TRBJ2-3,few,CASSLAAHDYSQYF,TGTGCCAGCAGCTTAGCGGCCCATGACTACTCGCAGTATTTT
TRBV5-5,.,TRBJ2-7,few,CASRPGTDRSYEQYF,TGTGCCAGCAGACCCGGGACCGACCGCTCCTACGAGCAGTACTTC
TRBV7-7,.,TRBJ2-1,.,CASSSALGRLQEQFF,TGTGCCAGCAGCTCAGCCTTGGGACGCCTCCAAGAGCAGTTCTTC
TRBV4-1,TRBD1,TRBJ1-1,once,CASGQGIAEAFF,TGCGCCAGCGGACAGGGTATCGCTGAAGCTTTCTTT
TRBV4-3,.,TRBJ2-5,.,CASSSGGAILETQYF,TGCGCCAGCAGCTCTGGGGGGGCCATTCTGGAGACCCAGTACTTC
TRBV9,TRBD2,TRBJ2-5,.,CASSVGGRDQETQYF,TGTGCCAGCAGCGTAGGCGGGAGGGACCAAGAGACCCAGTACTTC
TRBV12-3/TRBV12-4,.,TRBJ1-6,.,CASSLDSRISSYNSPLHF,TGTGCCAGCAGTTTAGACTCCAGGATCAGCTCCTATAATTCACCCCTCCACTTT
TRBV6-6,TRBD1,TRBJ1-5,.,CASNPGQVNQPQHF,TGTGCCAGCAATCCAGGACAGGTTAATCAGCCCCAGCATTTT
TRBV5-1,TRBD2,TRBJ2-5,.,CASSAGTSGNQETQYF,TGCGCCAGCAGCGCCGGGACTAGCGGAAACCAAGAGACCCAGTACTTC
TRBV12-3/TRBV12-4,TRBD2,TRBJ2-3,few,CASSARDYHTDTQYF,TGTGCCAGCAGTGCCCGGGACTATCACACAGATACGCAGTATTTT
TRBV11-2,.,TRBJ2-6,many,CASSLTGANVLTF,TGTGCCAGCAGCTTAACTGGGGCCAACGTCCTGACTTTC
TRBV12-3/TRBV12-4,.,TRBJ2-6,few,CASSLRWGAGANVLTF,TGTGCCAGCAGTTTACGTTGGGGGGCTGGGGCCAACGTCCTGACTTTC
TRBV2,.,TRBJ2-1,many,CASSGGSGNEQFF,TGTGCCAGCAGTGGTGGTTCGGGCAACGAGCAGTTCTTC
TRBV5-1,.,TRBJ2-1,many,CASSLDRADGNNEQFF,TGCGCCAGCAGCTTGGATCGGGCGGACGGGAACAATGAGCAGTTCTTC
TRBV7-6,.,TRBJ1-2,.,CASSPRPGTNYGYTF,TGTGCCAGCAGCCCCCGACCGGGGACTAACTATGGCTACACCTTC
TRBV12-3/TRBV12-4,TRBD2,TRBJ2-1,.,CASSLTGLSRNEQFF,TGTGCCAGCAGCCTGACGGGACTATCAAGAAATGAGCAGTTCTTC
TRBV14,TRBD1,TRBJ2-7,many,CASSQGQGVYEQYF,TGTGCCAGCAGCCAGGGACAGGGGGTCTACGAGCAGTACTTC
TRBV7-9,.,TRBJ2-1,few,CASSLDTTYNEQFF,TGTGCCAGCAGCCTCGACACTACCTACAATGAGCAGTTCTTC
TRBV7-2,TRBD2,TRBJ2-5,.,CASSRRLAGEGETQYF,TGTGCCAGCAGCCGTAGACTAGCGGGAGAGGGAGAGACCCAGTACTTC
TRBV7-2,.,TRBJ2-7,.,CASSLGVRGYEQYF,TGTGCCAGCAGCTTAGGGGTCAGAGGCTACGAGCAGTACTTC
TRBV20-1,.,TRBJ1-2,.,CSASPTTVPPDSYGYTF,TGCAGTGCCAGCCCCACCACGGTCCCGCCCGATTCCTATGGCTACACCTTC
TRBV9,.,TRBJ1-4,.,CASSAPQGGIATNEKLFF,TGTGCCAGCAGCGCGCCGCAGGGAGGGATTGCAACTAATGAAAAACTGTTTTTT
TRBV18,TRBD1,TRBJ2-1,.,CASSYDRDYNEQFF,TGTGCCAGCTCCTACGACAGGGATTACAATGAGCAGTTCTTC
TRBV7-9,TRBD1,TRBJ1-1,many,CAADRQGMNTEAFF,TGTGCCGCAGATCGACAGGGTATGAACACTGAAGCTTTCTTT
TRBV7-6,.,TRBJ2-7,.,CASSPSQGTHEQYF,TGTGCCAGCAGCCCCTCCCAGGGTACCCACGAGCAGTACTTC
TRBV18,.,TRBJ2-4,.,CASSPQATGPSIQYF,TGTGCCAGCTCACCACAAGCGACAGGACCTAGCATTCAGTACTTC
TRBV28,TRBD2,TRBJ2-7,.,CASSPDGGTSYEQYF,TGTGCCAGCAGCCCGGACGGCGGGACTAGTTACGAGCAGTACTTC
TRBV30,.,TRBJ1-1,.,CAWSPTNTEAFF,TGTGCCTGGAGCCCTACGAACACTGAAGCTTTCTTT
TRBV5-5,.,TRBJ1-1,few,CASKRQTNTEAFF,TGTGCCAGCAAACGGCAGACAAACACTGAAGCTTTCTTT
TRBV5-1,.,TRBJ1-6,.,CASRVGANSPLHF,TGCGCCAGCAGGGTCGGGGCTAATTCACCCCTCCACTTT
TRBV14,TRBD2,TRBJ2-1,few,CASSHLLAGLSNNEQFF,TGTGCCAGCAGCCATCTGCTAGCGGGATTATCTAACAATGAGCAGTTCTTC
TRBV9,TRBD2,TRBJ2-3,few,CASSVATSGTTDTQYF,TGTGCCAGCAGCGTAGCGACTAGCGGGACCACAGATACGCAGTATTTT
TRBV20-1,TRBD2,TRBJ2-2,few,CSVPTSGQMNTGELFF,TGCAGTGTCCCGACTAGCGGGCAAATGAACACCGGGGAGCTGTTTTTT
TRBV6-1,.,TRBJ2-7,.,CASSTDGFEQYF,TGTGCCAGCAGTACAGACGGATTCGAGCAGTACTTC
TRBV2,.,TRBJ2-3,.,CASSEAASVDGTDTQYF,TGTGCCAGCAGTGAAGCAGCTAGCGTAGATGGCACAGATACGCAGTATTTT
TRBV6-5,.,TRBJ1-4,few,CASSYSGRREKLFF,TGTGCCAGCAGTTACTCTGGTAGAAGAGAAAAACTGTTTTTT
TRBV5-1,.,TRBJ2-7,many,CASSRTTPRPTDEQYF,TGCGCCAGCAGCCGGACTACCCCTAGGCCTACGGATGAGCAGTACTTC
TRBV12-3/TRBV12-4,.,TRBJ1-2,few,CASSMTTNYGYTF,TGTGCCAGCAGTATGACCACCAACTATGGCTACACCTTC
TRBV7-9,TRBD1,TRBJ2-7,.,CAGSSGTGPYEQYF,TGTGCCGGCAGCTCAGGGACAGGTCCCTACGAGCAGTACTTC
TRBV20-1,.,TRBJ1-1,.,CSASLQGGTTEAFF,TGCAGTGCTAGTCTCCAGGGAGGTACCACTGAAGCTTTCTTT
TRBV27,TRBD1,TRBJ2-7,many,CASSFLGQVSYEQYF,TGTGCCAGCAGTTTTTTGGGACAGGTCTCCTACGAGCAGTACTTC
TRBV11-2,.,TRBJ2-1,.,CASRTPRGSSYNEQFF,TGTGCCAGCAGGACACCGAGGGGGAGCTCCTACAATGAGCAGTTCTTC
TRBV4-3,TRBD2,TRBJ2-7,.,CASSQDPGIGGLAGVYEQYF,TGCGCCAGCAGCCAAGATCCGGGTATTGGGGGGCTAGCGGGTGTCTACGAGCAGTACTTC
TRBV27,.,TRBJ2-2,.,CASSFQQGSGELFF,TGTGCCAGCAGTTTTCAACAGGGTTCCGGGGAGCTGTTTTTT